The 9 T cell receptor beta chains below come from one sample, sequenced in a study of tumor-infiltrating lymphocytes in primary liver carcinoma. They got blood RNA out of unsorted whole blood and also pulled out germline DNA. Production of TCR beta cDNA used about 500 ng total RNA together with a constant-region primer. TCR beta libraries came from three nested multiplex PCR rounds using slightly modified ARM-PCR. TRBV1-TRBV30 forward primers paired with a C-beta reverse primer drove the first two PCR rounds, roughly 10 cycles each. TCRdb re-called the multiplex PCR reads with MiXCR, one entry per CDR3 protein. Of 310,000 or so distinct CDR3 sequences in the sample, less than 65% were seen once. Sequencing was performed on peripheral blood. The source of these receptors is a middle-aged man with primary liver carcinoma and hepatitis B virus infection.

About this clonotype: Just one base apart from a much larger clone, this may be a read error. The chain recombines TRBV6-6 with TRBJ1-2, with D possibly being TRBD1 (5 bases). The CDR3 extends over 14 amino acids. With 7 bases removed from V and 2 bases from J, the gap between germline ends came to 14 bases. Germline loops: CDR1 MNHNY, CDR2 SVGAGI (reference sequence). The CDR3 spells CASKPGAQNYGYTF. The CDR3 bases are TGTGCCAGCAAACCCGGGGCGCAAAACTATGGCTACACCTTC.

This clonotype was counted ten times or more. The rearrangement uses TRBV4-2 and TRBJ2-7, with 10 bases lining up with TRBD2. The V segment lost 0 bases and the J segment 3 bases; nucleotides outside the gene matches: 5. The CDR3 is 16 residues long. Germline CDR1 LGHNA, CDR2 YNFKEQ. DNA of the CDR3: TGTGCCAGCAGCCAAGATCAACTAGCGGGACACTACGAGCAGTACTTC. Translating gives CASSQDQLAGHYEQYF.

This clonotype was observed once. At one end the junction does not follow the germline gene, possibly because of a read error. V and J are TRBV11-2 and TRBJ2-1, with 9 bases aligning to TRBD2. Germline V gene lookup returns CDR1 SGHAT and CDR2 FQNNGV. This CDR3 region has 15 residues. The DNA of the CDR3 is TGTGCTAGCAGAACCGGGACTAGCAGCTTCAATGAGCAGATCTTC. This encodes CASRTGTSSFNEQIF.

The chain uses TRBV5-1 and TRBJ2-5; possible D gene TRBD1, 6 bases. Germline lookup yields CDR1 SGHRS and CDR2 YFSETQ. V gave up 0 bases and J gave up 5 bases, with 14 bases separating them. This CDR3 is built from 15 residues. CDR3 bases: TGCGCCAGCAGCTTGGCCAACAGGGTCCTGGAGACCCAGTACTTC. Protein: CASSLANRVLETQYF.

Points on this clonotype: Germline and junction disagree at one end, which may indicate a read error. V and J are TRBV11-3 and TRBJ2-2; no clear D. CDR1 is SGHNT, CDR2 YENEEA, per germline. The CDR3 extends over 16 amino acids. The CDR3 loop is CASGLVAGVNTGELFF. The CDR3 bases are TGTGCCAGCGGCTTAGTAGCAGGAGTGAACACCGGGGAGCTGTTTTTT.

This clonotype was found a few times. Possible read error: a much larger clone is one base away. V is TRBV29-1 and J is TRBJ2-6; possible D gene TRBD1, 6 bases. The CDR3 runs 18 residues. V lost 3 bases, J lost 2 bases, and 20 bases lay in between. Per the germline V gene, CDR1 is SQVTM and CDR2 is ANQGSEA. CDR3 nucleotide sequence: TGCAGCGTTGATACAACCGGGACATGGGCAGCTGGGGCCAACGTCCTGACTTTC. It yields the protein CSVDTTGTWAAGANVLTF.

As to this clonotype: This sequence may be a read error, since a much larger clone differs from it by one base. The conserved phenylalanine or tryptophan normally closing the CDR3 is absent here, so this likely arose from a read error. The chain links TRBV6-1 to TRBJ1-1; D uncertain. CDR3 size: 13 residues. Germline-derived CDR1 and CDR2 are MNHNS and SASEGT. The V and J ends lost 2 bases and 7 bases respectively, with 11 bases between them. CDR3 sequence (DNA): TGTGCCAGCAGTGAACACAGCCGCTTTGAAGCTTTCTCT. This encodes CASSEHSRFEAFS.

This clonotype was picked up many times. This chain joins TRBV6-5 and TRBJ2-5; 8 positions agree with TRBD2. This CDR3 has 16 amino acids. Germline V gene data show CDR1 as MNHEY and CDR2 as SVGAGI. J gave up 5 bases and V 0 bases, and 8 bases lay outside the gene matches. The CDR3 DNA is TGTGCCAGCAGTTACTCGGCTAGCGGGTTGGTGGAGACCCAGTACTTC. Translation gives CASSYSASGLVETQYF.

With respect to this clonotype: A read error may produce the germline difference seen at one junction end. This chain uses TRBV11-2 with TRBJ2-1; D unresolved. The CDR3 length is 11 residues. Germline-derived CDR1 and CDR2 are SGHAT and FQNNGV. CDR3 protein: CASSFLREQFF. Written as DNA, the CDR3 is TGTGCCAGCAGCTTTTTGCGTGAGCAGTTCTTT.